This TCR beta chain derives from a study of T-cell memory formation after mild COVID-19. Points from the study as a whole: Contracting clones localized mainly to CM and EM when CD4+ and mainly to EMRA when CD8+. Contracting clones, day 15 to 85, had balanced CD4/CD8, and later expanders favored CD4+.

After 5'RACE with constant-segment primers, TCR alpha and TCR beta cDNA libraries carrying sample barcodes and UMIs were obtained. TCRdb processed the 5' RACE reads anew with MiXCR; each CDR3 protein has one entry. The profile covers roughly 48,000 distinct CDR3 sequences, with 25% to 35% appearing a single time and around 45% taken by the ten largest. This CDR3 is built from 14 residues. CDR1 and CDR2 from the germline V gene are LGHNA and YNFKEQ. Trimming shortened V by 0 bases and J by 7 bases, and 10 bases separated the two germline ends. This clonotype was counted many times. No antigen is known for it.

The sequence was obtained from a man aged 18 to 29 who had mild COVID-19 (a few samples of this study predate the infection). Cell type and time point are not known. The sequenced material came from PBMCs or a T cell subset sorted from them (not recorded which). This chain links TRBV4-2 with TRBJ1-5, with TRBD1 as a possible D gene (5 bases). DNA for the CDR3: TGTGCCAGCAGCCAAGAGTGGGGCGGCCAGCCCCAGCATTTT. This gives the protein CASSQEWGGQPQHF.